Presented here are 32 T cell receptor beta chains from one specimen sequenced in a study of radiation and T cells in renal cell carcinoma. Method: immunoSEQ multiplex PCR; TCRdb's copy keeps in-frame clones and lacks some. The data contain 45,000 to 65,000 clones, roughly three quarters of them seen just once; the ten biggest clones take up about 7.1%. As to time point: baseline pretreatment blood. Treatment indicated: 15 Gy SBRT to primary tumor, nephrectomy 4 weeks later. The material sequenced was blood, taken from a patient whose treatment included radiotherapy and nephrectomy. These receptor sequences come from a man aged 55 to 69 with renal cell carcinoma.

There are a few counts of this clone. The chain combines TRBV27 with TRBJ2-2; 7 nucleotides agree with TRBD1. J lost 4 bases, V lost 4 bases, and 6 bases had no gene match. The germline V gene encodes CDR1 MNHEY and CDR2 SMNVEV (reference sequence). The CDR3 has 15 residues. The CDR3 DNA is TGTGCCAGCAGTTACAAGTCAGGGGGCACCGGGGAGCTGTTTTTT. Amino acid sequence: CASSYKSGGTGELFF.

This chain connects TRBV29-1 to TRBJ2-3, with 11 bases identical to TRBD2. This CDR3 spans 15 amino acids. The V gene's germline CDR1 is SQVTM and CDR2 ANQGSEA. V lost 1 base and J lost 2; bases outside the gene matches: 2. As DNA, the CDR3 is TGCAGCGTTGAAGCTAGCGGGAGGCCCACAGATACGCAGTATTTT. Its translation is CSVEASGRPTDTQYF.

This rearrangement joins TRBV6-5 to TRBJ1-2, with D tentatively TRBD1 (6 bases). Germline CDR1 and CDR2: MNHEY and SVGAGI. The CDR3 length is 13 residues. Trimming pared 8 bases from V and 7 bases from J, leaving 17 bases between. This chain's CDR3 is CASHSGGQSGYTF. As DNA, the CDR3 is TGTGCCAGCCATTCGGGGGGCCAAAGTGGCTACACCTTC.

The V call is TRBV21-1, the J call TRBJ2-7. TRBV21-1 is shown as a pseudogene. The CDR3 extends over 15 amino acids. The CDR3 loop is CASRAQVGKGYEQYV. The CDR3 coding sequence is TGTGCCAGCAGGGCCCAAGTCGGAAAAGGGTACGAGCAGTACGTC.

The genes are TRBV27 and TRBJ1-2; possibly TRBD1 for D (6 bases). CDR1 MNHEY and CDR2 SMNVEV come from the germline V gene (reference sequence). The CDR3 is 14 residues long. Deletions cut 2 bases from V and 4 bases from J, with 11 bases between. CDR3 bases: TGTGCCAGCAGTTTACCAAGGGGGACCTATGGCTACACCTTC. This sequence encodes CASSLPRGTYGYTF.

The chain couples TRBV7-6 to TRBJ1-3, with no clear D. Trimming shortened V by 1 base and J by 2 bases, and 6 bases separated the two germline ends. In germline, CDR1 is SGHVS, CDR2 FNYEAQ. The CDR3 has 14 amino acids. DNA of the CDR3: TGTGCCAGCAGCTTAGTATCTACTGGAAACACCATATATTTT. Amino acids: CASSLVSTGNTIYF.

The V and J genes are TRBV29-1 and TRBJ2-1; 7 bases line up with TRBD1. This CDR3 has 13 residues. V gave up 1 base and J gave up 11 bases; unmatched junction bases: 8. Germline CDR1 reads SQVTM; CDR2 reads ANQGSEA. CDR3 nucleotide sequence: TGCAGCGTTGAAGGACAGGGTTTGGACCAGCAGTTCTTC. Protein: CSVEGQGLDQQFF.

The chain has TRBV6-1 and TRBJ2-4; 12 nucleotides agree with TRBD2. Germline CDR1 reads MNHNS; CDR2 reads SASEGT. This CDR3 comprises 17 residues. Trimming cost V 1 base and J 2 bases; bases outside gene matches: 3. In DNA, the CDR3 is TGTGCCAGCAGTGAAGGTCTAGCGGGAGGGCCCAAAAACATTCAGTACTTC. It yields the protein CASSEGLAGGPKNIQYF.

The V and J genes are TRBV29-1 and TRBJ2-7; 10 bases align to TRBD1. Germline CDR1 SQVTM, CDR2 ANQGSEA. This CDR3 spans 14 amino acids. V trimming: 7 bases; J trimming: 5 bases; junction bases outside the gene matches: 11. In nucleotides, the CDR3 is TGCAGCGCTTACCCTGGGACAGGGGAGAACGAGCAGTACTTC. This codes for CSAYPGTGENEQYF.

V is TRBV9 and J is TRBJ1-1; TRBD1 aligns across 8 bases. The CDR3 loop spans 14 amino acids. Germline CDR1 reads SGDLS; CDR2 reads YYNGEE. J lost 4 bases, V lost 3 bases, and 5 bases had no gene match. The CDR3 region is CASSATGVGTEAFF. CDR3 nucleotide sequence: TGTGCCAGCAGCGCGACAGGGGTCGGCACTGAAGCTTTCTTT.

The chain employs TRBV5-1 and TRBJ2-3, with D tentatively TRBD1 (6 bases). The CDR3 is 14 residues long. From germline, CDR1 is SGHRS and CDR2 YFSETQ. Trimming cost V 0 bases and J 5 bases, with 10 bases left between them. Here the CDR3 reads CASSLGGPGDTQYF. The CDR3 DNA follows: TGCGCCAGCAGCTTGGGGGGGCCGGGAGATACGCAGTATTTT.

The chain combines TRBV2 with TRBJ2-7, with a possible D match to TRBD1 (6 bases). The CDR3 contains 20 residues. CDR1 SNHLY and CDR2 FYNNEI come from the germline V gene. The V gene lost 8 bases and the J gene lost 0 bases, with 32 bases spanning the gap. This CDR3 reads CASEGISVGTSSRSSYEQYF. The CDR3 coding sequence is TGTGCCAGCGAGGGAATCTCTGTCGGGACATCCTCTAGGAGCTCCTACGAGCAGTACTTC.

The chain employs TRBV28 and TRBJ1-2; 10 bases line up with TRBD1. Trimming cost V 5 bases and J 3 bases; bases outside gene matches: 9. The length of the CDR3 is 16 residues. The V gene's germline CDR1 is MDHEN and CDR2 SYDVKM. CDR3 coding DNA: TGTGCCAGCAGTCCTCCCTCCGGGACAGGGGACTATGGCTACACCTTC. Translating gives CASSPPSGTGDYGYTF.

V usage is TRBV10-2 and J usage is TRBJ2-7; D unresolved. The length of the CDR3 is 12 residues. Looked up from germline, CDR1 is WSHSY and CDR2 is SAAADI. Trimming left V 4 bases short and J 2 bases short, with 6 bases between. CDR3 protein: CASSGTPYEQYF. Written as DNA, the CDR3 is TGCGCCAGCAGTGGGACGCCCTACGAGCAGTACTTC.

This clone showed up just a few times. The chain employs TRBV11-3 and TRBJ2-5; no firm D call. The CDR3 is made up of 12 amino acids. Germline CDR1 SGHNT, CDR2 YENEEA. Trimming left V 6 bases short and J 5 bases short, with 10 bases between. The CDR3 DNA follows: TGTGCCAGCAGTTTCATCGGGGAGACCCAGTACTTC. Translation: CASSFIGETQYF. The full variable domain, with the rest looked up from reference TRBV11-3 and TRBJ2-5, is EAGVVQSPRYKIIEKKQPVAFWCNPISGHNTLYWYLQNLGQGPELLIRYENEEAVDDSQLPKDRFSAERLKGVDSTLKIQPAELGDSAVYLCASSFIGETQYFGPGTRLLVL.

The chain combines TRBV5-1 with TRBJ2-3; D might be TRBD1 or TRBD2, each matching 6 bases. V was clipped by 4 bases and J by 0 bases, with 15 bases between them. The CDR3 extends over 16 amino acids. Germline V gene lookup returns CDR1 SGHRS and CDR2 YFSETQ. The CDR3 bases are TGCGCCAGCAGCCAAACAGGAGGGGGTAGCACAGATACGCAGTATTTT. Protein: CASSQTGGGSTDTQYF.

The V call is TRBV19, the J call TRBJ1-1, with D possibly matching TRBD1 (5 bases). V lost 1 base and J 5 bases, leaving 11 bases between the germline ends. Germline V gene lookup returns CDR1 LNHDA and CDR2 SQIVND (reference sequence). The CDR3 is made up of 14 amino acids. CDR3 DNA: TGTGCCAGTAGTATAGTGGGGGGGGGAACTGAAGCTTTCTTT. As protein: CASSIVGGGTEAFF.

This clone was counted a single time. This CDR3 reads CASSLAPGGFGNQPQHF. As DNA, the CDR3 is TGTGCCAGCAGCTTAGCCCCAGGAGGGTTTGGCAATCAGCCCCAGCATTTT. The V gene is TRBV11-2, the J gene TRBJ1-5; no reliable D call. V was trimmed by 1 base and J by 2 bases, leaving 15 bases between them. The CDR3 length is 17 residues. The germline V gene has CDR1 SGHAT and CDR2 FQNNGV. The entire variable domain, with the rest obtained from reference TRBV11-2 and TRBJ1-5, is as follows: EAGVAQSPRYKIIEKRQSVAFWCNPISGHATLYWYQQILGQGPKLLIQFQNNGVVDDSQLPKDRFSAERLKGVDSTLKIQPAKLEDSAVYLCASSLAPGGFGNQPQHFGDGTRLSIL.

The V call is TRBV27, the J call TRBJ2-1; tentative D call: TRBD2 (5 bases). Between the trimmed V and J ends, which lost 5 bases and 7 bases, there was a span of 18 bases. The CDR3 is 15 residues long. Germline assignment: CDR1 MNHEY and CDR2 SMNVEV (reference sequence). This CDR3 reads CASSNWGAVINEQFF. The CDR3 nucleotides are TGTGCCAGCAGTAACTGGGGAGCGGTTATAAATGAGCAGTTCTTC.

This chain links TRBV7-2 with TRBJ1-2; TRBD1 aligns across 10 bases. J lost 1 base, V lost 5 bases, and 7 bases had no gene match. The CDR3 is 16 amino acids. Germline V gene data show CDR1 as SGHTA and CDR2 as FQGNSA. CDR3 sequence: CASSPRTGGLNYGYTF. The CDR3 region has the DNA TGTGCCAGCAGCCCGCGGACAGGGGGACTTAACTATGGCTACACCTTC.

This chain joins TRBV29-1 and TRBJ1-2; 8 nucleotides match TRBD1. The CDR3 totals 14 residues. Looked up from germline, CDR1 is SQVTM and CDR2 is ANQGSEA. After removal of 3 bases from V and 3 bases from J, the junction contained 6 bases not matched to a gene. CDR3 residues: CSVEAPDRDYGYTF. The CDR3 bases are TGCAGCGTTGAGGCCCCGGACAGGGACTATGGCTACACCTTC.

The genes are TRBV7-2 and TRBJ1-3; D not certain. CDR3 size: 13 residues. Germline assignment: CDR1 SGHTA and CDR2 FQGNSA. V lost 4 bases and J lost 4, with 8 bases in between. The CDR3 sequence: CASSSSPGNTIYF. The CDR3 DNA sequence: TGTGCCAGCAGCTCCTCCCCCGGAAACACCATATATTTT.

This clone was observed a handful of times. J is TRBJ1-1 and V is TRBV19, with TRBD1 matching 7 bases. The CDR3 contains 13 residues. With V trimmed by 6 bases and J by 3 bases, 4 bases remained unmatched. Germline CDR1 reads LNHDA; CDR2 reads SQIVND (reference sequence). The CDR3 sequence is CASRTTGDTEAFF. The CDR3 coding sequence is TGTGCCAGTAGAACAACAGGGGACACTGAAGCTTTCTTT.

Written as DNA, the CDR3 is TGTGCCAGTAGCTTTCACCCGGCACTCGAATCTGGAAACACCATATATTTT. As protein: CASSFHPALESGNTIYF. The chain uses TRBV19 and TRBJ1-3; unclear D gene. Looked up from germline, CDR1 is LNHDA and CDR2 is SQIVND (reference sequence). The CDR3 sequence is 17 residues long. The V and J ends lost 6 bases and 1 base respectively, with 19 bases between them.

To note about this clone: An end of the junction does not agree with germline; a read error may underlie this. CDR3 in amino acids: CASSQDSGNQPQHF. The CDR3 coding sequence is TGCGCCAGCAGCCAAGACTCGGGCAATCAACCCCAGCATTTT. The V and J genes are TRBV4-3 and TRBJ1-5; D is undetermined. The CDR3 consists of 14 residues. Germline V CDR1 and CDR2: LGHNA, YSLEER.

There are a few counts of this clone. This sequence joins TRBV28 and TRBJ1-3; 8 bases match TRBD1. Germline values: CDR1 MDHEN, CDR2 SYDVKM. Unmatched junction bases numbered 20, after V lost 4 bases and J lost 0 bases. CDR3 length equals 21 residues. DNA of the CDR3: TGTGCCAGCAGTTCCTGGACAGGGAAGGTCCCCCTCCGATTCTCTGGAAACACCATATATTTT. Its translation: CASSSWTGKVPLRFSGNTIYF.

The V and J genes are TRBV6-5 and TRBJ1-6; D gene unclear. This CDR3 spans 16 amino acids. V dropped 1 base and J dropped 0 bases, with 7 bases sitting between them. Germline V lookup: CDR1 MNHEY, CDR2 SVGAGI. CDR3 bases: TGTGCCAGCAGTTACTATGGCAGCTCCTATAATTCACCCCTCCACTTT. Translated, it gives CASSYYGSSYNSPLHF.

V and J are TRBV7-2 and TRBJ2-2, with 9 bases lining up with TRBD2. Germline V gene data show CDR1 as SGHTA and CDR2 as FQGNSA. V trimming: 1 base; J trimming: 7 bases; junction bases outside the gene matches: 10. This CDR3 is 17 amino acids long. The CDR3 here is CASSLVPAGGLDGELFF. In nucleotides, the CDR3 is TGTGCCAGCAGCTTAGTTCCAGCGGGAGGTCTTGACGGGGAGCTGTTTTTT.

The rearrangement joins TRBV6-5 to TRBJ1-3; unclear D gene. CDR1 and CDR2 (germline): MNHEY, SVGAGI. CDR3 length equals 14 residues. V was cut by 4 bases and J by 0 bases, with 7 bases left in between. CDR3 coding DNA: TGTGCCAGCAGTTTAACAGTCTCTGGAAACACCATATATTTT. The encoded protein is CASSLTVSGNTIYF.

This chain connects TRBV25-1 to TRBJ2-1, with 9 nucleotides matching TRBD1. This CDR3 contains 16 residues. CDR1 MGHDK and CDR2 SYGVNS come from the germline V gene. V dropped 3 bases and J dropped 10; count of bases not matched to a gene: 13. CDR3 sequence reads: CASSDDALGTGSEQFF. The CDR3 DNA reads TGTGCCAGCAGTGACGATGCCTTGGGGACAGGGAGCGAGCAGTTCTTC. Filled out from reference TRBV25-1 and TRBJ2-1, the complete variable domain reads EADIYQTPRYLVIGTGKKITLECSQTMGHDKMYWYQQDPGMELHLIHYSYGVNSTEKGDLSSESTVSRIRTEHFPLTLESARPSHTSQYLCASSDDALGTGSEQFFGPGTRLTVL.

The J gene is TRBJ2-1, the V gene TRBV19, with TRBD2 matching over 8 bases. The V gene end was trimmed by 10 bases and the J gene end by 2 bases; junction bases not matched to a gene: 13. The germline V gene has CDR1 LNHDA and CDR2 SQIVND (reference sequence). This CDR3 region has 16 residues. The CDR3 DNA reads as TGTGCCACAAACATAGCGGGACAACCACCCTACAATGAGCAGTTCTTC. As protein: CATNIAGQPPYNEQFF.

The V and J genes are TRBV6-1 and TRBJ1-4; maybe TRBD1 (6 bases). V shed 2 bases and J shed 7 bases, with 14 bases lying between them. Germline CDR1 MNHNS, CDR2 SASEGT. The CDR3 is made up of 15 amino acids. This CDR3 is CASSESGRGREKLFF. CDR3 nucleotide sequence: TGTGCCAGCAGTGAATCGGGCAGGGGTCGTGAAAAACTGTTTTTT.